This is a list of T cell receptor beta chains from one sample in a study of shared clonotypes between healthy human individuals. TCRdb keeps only in-frame clones here, not all; method: immunoSEQ multiplex PCR. This table has over 750,000 clones, approximately 96% appearing once. Sequenced material: naive CD8+ T cells sorted from blood. The receptor set was obtained from a man younger than 45 in good health. The CDR3 runs from the conserved cysteine through the conserved F or W. The D gene is left open where the match is weak. The size of a clone is reported for some rows only, either as once, few or many, or as a class for expanded clones.

>NA|TRBJ2-7|NA|TRBV21-1
TGTGCCAGCAGCCCCCGGGTCGGAAGGCGACACGAGCAGTACTTC
CASSPRVGRRHEQYF
>NA|TRBJ2-3|NA|TRBV5-1
TGCGCCAGCAGGAGGATAGCGGCAGACTTCACAGATACGCAGTATTTT
CASRRIAADFTDTQYF
>NA|TRBJ2-5|NA|TRBV21-1
TGTGCCAGCAGCAAAGGAATACAGGACCAAGAGACCCAGTACTTC
CASSKGIQDQETQYF
>NA|TRBJ2-1|NA|TRBV7-9
TGTGCCAGCAGCTTACTAGCGAGCTCCTACAATGAGCAGTTCTTC
CASSLLASSYNEQFF
>NA|TRBJ1-4|NA|TRBV2
TGTGCCAGCAGGAGCCGGACGGAGCGGAATGAAAAACTGTTTTTT
CASRSRTERNEKLFF
>NA|TRBJ1-1|NA|TRBV14
TGTGCCAGCAGCCCCCGAGTAAACACTGAAGCTTTCTTT
CASSPRVNTEAFF
>once|TRBJ1-1|NA|TRBV29-1
TGCAGCGTTGTGGGGGTAAGCGGACGGATGAACACTGAAGCTTTCTTT
CSVVGVSGRMNTEAFF
>NA|TRBJ1-4|NA|TRBV7-9
TGTGCCAGCAGCCGATCTGGAGAAAAACTGTTTTTT
CASSRSGEKLFF
>NA|TRBJ2-2|NA|TRBV6-6
TGTGCCAGCAGTAAATTCACCGGGGAGCTGTTTTTT
CASSKFTGELFF
>NA|TRBJ2-2|NA|TRBV28
TGTGCCAGCAGTTTCAGGACAGACGGGGAGCTGTTTTTT
CASSFRTDGELFF
>NA|TRBJ1-1|NA|TRBV6-5
TGTGCCAGCAGCCCAGGACTCGCTGAAGCTTTCTTT
CASSPGLAEAFF
>NA|TRBJ2-1|NA|TRBV11-2
TGTGCCAGCAGCCCCCAGGACAATGAGCAGTTCTTC
CASSPQDNEQFF
>NA|TRBJ2-3|NA|TRBV4-2
TGTGCCAGCAGCCAAGTTTTCGGGACCGTCACAGATACGCAGTATTTT
CASSQVFGTVTDTQYF
>NA|TRBJ1-2|NA|TRBV5-1
TGCGCCAGCAGCTTGACAATCAGCTCGGACGGCTACACCTTC
CASSLTISSDGYTF
>NA|TRBJ2-2|TRBD1|TRBV7-9
TGTGCCAGCACGGGACAGGGGAACACCGGGGAGCTGTTTTTT
CASTGQGNTGELFF
>NA|TRBJ1-2|NA|TRBV7-9
TGTGCCAGCAGCCCCGCCGGGAATCGAAACTATGGCTACACCTTC
CASSPAGNRNYGYTF
>NA|TRBJ2-3|NA|TRBV9
TGTGCCAGCAGCGTAGGGGGGCGAGGCACAGATACGCAGTATTTT
CASSVGGRGTDTQYF
>NA|TRBJ1-2|TRBD1|TRBV7-9
TGTGCCAGCAGGGGGACAGGGCCAAACTATGGCTACACCTTC
CASRGTGPNYGYTF
>NA|TRBJ2-7|NA|TRBV10-3
TGTGCCATCAGTGAGACAGGAGTCTACGAGCAGTACTTC
CAISETGVYEQYF
>NA|TRBJ2-5|NA|TRBV7-3
TGTGCCAGCAGCTTAGGATCAGGCCCAGATGGGGAGACCCAGTACTTC
CASSLGSGPDGETQYF
>NA|TRBJ1-5|NA|TRBV2
TGTGCCAGCAGGATGAATCAGCCCCAGCATTTT
CASRMNQPQHF
>NA|TRBJ2-7|TRBD2|TRBV11-2
TGTGCCAGCAGCTTGGGGGGAGGGTACGAGCAGTACTTC
CASSLGGGYEQYF
>NA|TRBJ2-2|NA|TRBV30
TGTGCCTGGAGTGGCGGAACGTTCACCGGGGAGCTGTTTTTT
CAWSGGTFTGELFF
>NA|TRBJ2-5|NA|TRBV2
TGTGCCAGCAGTGAAGCGCTTCCAGAAAGGGCCCAGTACTTC
CASSEALPERAQYF
>NA|TRBJ2-7|NA|TRBV27
TGTGCCAGCAGTTCCAACCGGGACGGCAAAAGTTACGAGCAGTACTTC
CASSSNRDGKSYEQYF
>NA|TRBJ1-1|NA|TRBV28
TGTGCCAGCACCCAGGTGGGACATTACCCTGAAGCTTTCTTT
CASTQVGHYPEAFF
>NA|TRBJ2-1|NA|TRBV30
TGTGCCTGGAGTGTATTCACGGGGGGCGCGGTTGTGGAGCAGTTCTTC
CAWSVFTGGAVVEQFF
>NA|TRBJ1-5|TRBD1|TRBV7-2
TGTGCCAGCAGCTACGGGACAGGGGTGAATCAGCCCCAGCATTTT
CASSYGTGVNQPQHF
>NA|TRBJ2-2|NA|TRBV6-5
TGTGCCAGCAGTTCCGGGTTGGACGGCGGGGAGCTGTTTTTT
CASSSGLDGGELFF
>NA|TRBJ2-3|NA|TRBV27
TGTGCCAGCAGTTTAATTCTTCGGGCAGATACGCAGTATTTT
CASSLILRADTQYF
>NA|TRBJ2-1|NA|TRBV18
TGTGCCAGCTCAGGTACCCAGGGGAAGGGCAATGAGCAGTTCTTC
CASSGTQGKGNEQFF
>NA|TRBJ2-7|TRBD1|TRBV27
TGTGCCAGCAGTTCCGTAGACAGGGATGGTTCCTACGAGCAGTACTTC
CASSSVDRDGSYEQYF
>NA|TRBJ1-4|NA|TRBV19
TGTGCCAGTATAGTGTCAGTCAAGGAGAATGAAAAACTGTTTTTT
CASIVSVKENEKLFF
>NA|TRBJ2-7|TRBD1|TRBV18
TGTGCCAGCTCACCACCGAGGGGGCTCATCTCCTACGAGCAGTACTTC
CASSPPRGLISYEQYF
>NA|TRBJ2-7|NA|TRBV11-2
TGTGCCAGCAGCTTCCTCCGAGTTGCCTACGAGCAGTACTTC
CASSFLRVAYEQYF
>NA|TRBJ2-2|NA|TRBV28
TGTGCCAGCAGTTCATTACAGGGTGCCTCGAACACCGGGGAGCTGTTTTTT
CASSSLQGASNTGELFF
>NA|TRBJ1-2|TRBD1|TRBV4-1
TGCGCCAGCAGCCACCTCCCTGGGACAGCGCAAAGCTACACCTTC
CASSHLPGTAQSYTF
>NA|TRBJ2-3|TRBD2|TRBV30
TGTGCCTGGAGTGCGCTAGCGGGCACAGATACGCAGTATTTT
CAWSALAGTDTQYF
>NA|TRBJ2-7|NA|TRBV27
TGTGCCACCCAGAGAGGGGCCGAGCAGTACTTC
CATQRGAEQYF
>NA|TRBJ2-4|NA|TRBV7-9
TGTGCCAGCAGCTTAGCGGGCAGTAAAAACATTCAGTACTTC
CASSLAGSKNIQYF
>NA|TRBJ2-3|TRBD2|TRBV15
TGTGCCACCAGCAGGCAGGGACTAGCGGTGGAGGCAGATACGCAGTATTTT
CATSRQGLAVEADTQYF
>NA|TRBJ1-1|TRBD1|TRBV28
TGTGCCAGCAGTTTTGACAGGGGGCTTACCGGGGCTTTCTTT
CASSFDRGLTGAFF
>NA|TRBJ2-3|TRBD1|TRBV11-3
TGTGCCAGCAGCTACGGGACAGTCAGCACAGATACGCAGTATTTT
CASSYGTVSTDTQYF
>NA|TRBJ1-2|NA|TRBV28
TGTGCCAGCAGTCTGCCTGACAGGTCTGACTATGGCTACACCTTC
CASSLPDRSDYGYTF
>NA|TRBJ2-1|NA|TRBV29-1
TGCAGCGTTGTCCTATATAGCTCGGGTGAGCAGTTCTTC
CSVVLYSSGEQFF
>NA|TRBJ1-4|TRBD1|TRBV6-5
TGTGCCAGTACAGGGGCAGGGGGTGAAAAACTGTTTTTT
CASTGAGGEKLFF
>NA|TRBJ1-1|NA|TRBV14
TGTGCCAGCAGCCAAGTTCGGGGTACTGAAGCTTTCTTT
CASSQVRGTEAFF
>NA|TRBJ2-3|TRBD1|TRBV30
TGTGCCTGGAGTCTCGGGACAGGGGGCACAGATACGCAGTATTTT
CAWSLGTGGTDTQYF
>NA|TRBJ2-7|NA|TRBV11-2
TGTGCCAGCAGCTTTAGCGGCATCAAGTACGAGCAGTACTTC
CASSFSGIKYEQYF
>NA|TRBJ2-2|NA|TRBV9
TGTGCCAGCAGCGTAGCGCGAACCGGGGAGCTGTTTTTT
CASSVARTGELFF
>NA|TRBJ2-1|TRBD2|TRBV27
TGTGCCAGCAGTCCCACGGGACTAGCGGGATTCTATGAGCAGTTCTTC
CASSPTGLAGFYEQFF
>NA|TRBJ2-7|TRBD2|TRBV28
TGTGCCAGCAGTTTATCGGTTGAGGGACTAGTGTCCTACGAGCAGTACTTC
CASSLSVEGLVSYEQYF
>NA|TRBJ1-5|TRBD1|TRBV6-5
TGTGCCAGCAGCCGGACAGGGGATCAGCCCCAGCATTTT
CASSRTGDQPQHF
>NA|TRBJ2-7|TRBD2|TRBV2
TGTGCCAGCGAAGCCAGGACTAGCGGTACCTACGAGCAGTACTTC
CASEARTSGTYEQYF
>NA|TRBJ2-7|NA|TRBV5-1
TGCGCCAGCAGCTTCGGGCGCGGTTCCAGCTCCTACGAGCAGTACTTC
CASSFGRGSSSYEQYF
>NA|TRBJ1-1|NA|TRBV7-8
TGTGCCAGCACTTTTGGAGGGTTAACTGAAGCTTTCTTT
CASTFGGLTEAFF
>NA|TRBJ2-5|NA|TRBV7-3
TGTGCCAGCAGCCCTGGGCTATCAAGAGAGACTCAGTACTTC
CASSPGLSRETQYF
>NA|TRBJ2-7|NA|TRBV10-1
TGCGCCAGCAGTGACTCCTACGAGCAGTACTTC
CASSDSYEQYF